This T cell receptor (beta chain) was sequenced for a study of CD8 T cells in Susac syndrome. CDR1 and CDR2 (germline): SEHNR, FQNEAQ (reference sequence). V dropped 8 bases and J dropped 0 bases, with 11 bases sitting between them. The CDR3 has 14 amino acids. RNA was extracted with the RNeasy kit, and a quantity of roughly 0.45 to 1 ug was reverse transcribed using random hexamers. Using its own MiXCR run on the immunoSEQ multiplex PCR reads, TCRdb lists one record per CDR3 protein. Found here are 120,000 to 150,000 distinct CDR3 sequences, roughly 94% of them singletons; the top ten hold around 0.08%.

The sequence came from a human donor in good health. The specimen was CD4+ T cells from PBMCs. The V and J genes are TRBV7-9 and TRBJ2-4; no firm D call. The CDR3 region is CASCQSVAKNIQYF. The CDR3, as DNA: TGTGCCAGCTGTCAATCAGTAGCCAAAAACATTCAGTACTTC.